These 12 T cell receptor beta chains originate from one sample sequenced in a study of blood T cell repertoires in COVID-19. This table comes from immunoSEQ multiplex PCR, and its TCRdb copy is limited to in-frame clones, with some not included. There are some 250,000 clones in the sample; roughly 90% occur only once, and approximately 2% lies in the top ten. The sequencing sample was made of peripheral blood. The origin of the receptors is a man aged 25 to 40 with active or convalescent COVID-19.

This clone was observed a handful of times. This sequence joins TRBV28 and TRBJ1-1; TRBD1 is a possible D gene (5 bases). This CDR3 spans 16 amino acids. CDR1 and CDR2 from the germline V gene are MDHEN and SYDVKM. Trimming took off 2 bases at V and 0 bases at J, with 13 bases between the two ends. In DNA form, the CDR3 reads TGTGCCAGCAGTTTACCCCCCCAGGGCTTGAACACTGAAGCTTTCTTT. This gives the protein CASSLPPQGLNTEAFF.

This chain links TRBV19 with TRBJ1-5; D is unclear. The V gene's germline CDR1 is LNHDA and CDR2 SQIVND (reference sequence). This CDR3 has 13 residues. The V and J ends lost 5 bases and 7 bases respectively, with 12 bases between them. CDR3 residues: CASSSQPGQPQHF. DNA of the CDR3: TGTGCCAGTAGTTCGCAGCCGGGGCAGCCCCAGCATTTT.

This clone is a singleton in its sample. The J gene is TRBJ2-2, the V gene TRBV23-1, with D possibly TRBD1 on 5 matching bases. TRBV23-1 belongs to the ORF category, with a function that is uncertain. The CDR3 contains 17 residues. Trimming took 2 bases from V and 6 from J, leaving 19 bases between them. The chain's CDR3 is CASSQTCGKGVAGELFF. The CDR3 bases are TGCGCCAGCAGTCAAACGTGTGGGAAAGGGGTGGCCGGGGAGCTGTTTTTT.

V and J are TRBV28 and TRBJ2-7; 9 bases line up with TRBD1. Looked up from germline, CDR1 is MDHEN and CDR2 is SYDVKM. The CDR3 covers 14 residues. Trimming removed 6 bases from V and 1 base from J; junction bases left unmatched: 4. CDR3 sequence reads: CASRGTGMSYEQYF. In DNA form, the CDR3 reads TGTGCCAGCAGAGGGACAGGGATGTCCTACGAGCAGTACTTC.

This chain joins TRBV5-1 and TRBJ1-4; D gene unclear. The CDR3 totals 15 residues. Per germline, CDR1 SGHRS and CDR2 YFSETQ. Deletions cut 6 bases from V and 0 bases from J, with 12 bases between. The CDR3 nucleotides are TGCGCCAGCAAGAACAATATTGCAACTAATGAAAAACTGTTTTTT. This encodes CASKNNIATNEKLFF. The variable domain in full, completed from reference TRBV5-1 and TRBJ1-4, reads KAGVTQTPRYLIKTRGQQVTLSCSPISGHRSVSWYQQTPGQGLQFLFEYFSETQRNKGNFPGRFSGRQFSNSRSEMNVSTLELGDSALYLCASKNNIATNEKLFFGSGTQLSVL.

The chain carries TRBV7-2 and TRBJ1-1; D ambiguous. The CDR3 extends over 13 amino acids. The ends were cut back, 1 base at V and 8 bases at J, with 11 bases in the middle. Germline values: CDR1 SGHTA, CDR2 FQGNSA. The CDR3 reads CASSLVSGSEAFF. Here the CDR3 DNA reads TGTGCCAGCAGCTTAGTTTCCGGGTCGGAAGCTTTCTTT.

The chain carries TRBV5-1 and TRBJ1-4; D is possibly TRBD1 (5 bases). Trimming cost V 6 bases and J 1 base, with 7 bases left between them. CDR1 SGHRS and CDR2 YFSETQ come from the germline V gene. CDR3 size: 13 residues. CDR3 in amino acids: CASTGGTNEKLFF. CDR3 nucleotides: TGCGCCAGCACCGGGGGAACTAATGAAAAACTGTTTTTT. The full variable domain, with the rest looked up from reference TRBV5-1 and TRBJ1-4, is KAGVTQTPRYLIKTRGQQVTLSCSPISGHRSVSWYQQTPGQGLQFLFEYFSETQRNKGNFPGRFSGRQFSNSRSEMNVSTLELGDSALYLCASTGGTNEKLFFGSGTQLSVL.

The rearrangement joins TRBV19 to TRBJ2-1, with 12 nucleotides matching TRBD2. The germline CDR1 and CDR2 sequences are LNHDA and SQIVND (reference sequence). The CDR3 runs 18 residues. With 6 bases clipped from V and 3 bases from J, the junction kept 12 bases outside the gene matches. The CDR3 is CASSPSGGAVALYNEQFF. The CDR3 DNA reads TGTGCCAGTAGCCCTAGCGGGGGGGCCGTCGCTCTCTACAATGAGCAGTTCTTC.

V and J are TRBV5-1 and TRBJ1-1; D not resolved. CDR1 and CDR2 from the germline V gene are SGHRS and YFSETQ. The CDR3 covers 15 residues. The ends were cut back, 5 bases at V and 1 base at J, with 15 bases in the middle. The CDR3 is CASRPRPEANTEAFF. The CDR3 DNA follows: TGCGCCAGCAGACCCAGGCCGGAAGCGAACACTGAAGCTTTCTTT. The variable domain in full, with the rest retrieved from reference TRBV5-1 and TRBJ1-1, is KAGVTQTPRYLIKTRGQQVTLSCSPISGHRSVSWYQQTPGQGLQFLFEYFSETQRNKGNFPGRFSGRQFSNSRSEMNVSTLELGDSALYLCASRPRPEANTEAFFGQGTRLTVV.

V and J are TRBV2 and TRBJ2-1, with 12 bases that match TRBD2. The CDR3 totals 14 residues. Germline assignment: CDR1 SNHLY and CDR2 FYNNEI. Trimming at V came to 6 bases and at J to 9 bases, leaving 6 bases not matched to a gene. CDR3 in amino acids: CASRASGGVAEQFF. CDR3 nucleotides: TGTGCCAGCAGGGCTAGCGGGGGGGTTGCTGAGCAGTTCTTC.

The chain couples TRBV2 to TRBJ2-1, with unresolved D. Deletions cut 3 bases from V and 8 bases from J, with 11 bases between. Germline CDR1 and CDR2: SNHLY and FYNNEI. This CDR3 is 13 amino acids long. The CDR3 DNA sequence: TGTGCCAGCAGTGAGCAGCGAGGTGATGAGCAGTTCTTC. This translates into CASSEQRGDEQFF.

A single count supports this clone. The chain combines TRBV30 with TRBJ1-1, with D possibly matching TRBD1 (5 bases). The CDR3 consists of 13 residues. The germline V and J ends were trimmed by 5 bases and 1 base, with 11 bases remaining between them. Germline V CDR1 and CDR2: GTSNPN, SVGIG (reference sequence). The CDR3, as DNA: TGTGCCTGGGTGGGGGGAGCGAACACTGAAGCTTTCTTT. Amino acids: CAWVGGANTEAFF.